This TCR beta chain is from a study of cytomegalovirus exposure and HLA in healthy donors. General study results and limits: Cytomegalovirus status was reportedly diagnosed by the classifier with high specificity and sensitivity. Around 160 TCR beta chains were listed as cytomegalovirus-associated. Analysis performed later found roughly 17,000 TCR beta sequences associated with HLA alleles at 0.05 false discovery rate.

The CDR3 is made up of 15 amino acids. The J segment lost 1 base and the V segment lost 3 bases, leaving 4 bases of the junction unmatched. Germline-derived CDR1 and CDR2 are MNHEY and SMNVEV (reference sequence). PCR employed 60 Vbeta and 13 Jbeta primers. Only in-frame clones appear in the TCRdb table, and some are missing; sequencing was by immunoSEQ multiplex PCR. The sample has about 130,000 clones, around 67% seen once; the top ten hold roughly 2.1%. Regarding donors, all were healthy bone marrow donors. This clone occurred a few times. The antigen remains unidentified. V gene TRBV27 combines with J gene TRBJ2-3; TRBD1 matches at 7 bases. Sample: PBMCs. This receptor was identified in a woman between 40 and 55 years old in good health and CMV-seropositive. The CDR3 protein is CASSFRDSGTDTQYF. The CDR3 DNA reads as TGTGCCAGCAGTTTCCGGGACAGCGGCACAGATACGCAGTATTTT.